One sample yielded the 2 T cell receptor beta chains listed below, sequenced in a study of blood T cells in healthy people across ages. Primed by a sample-barcoded 5' primer and a J-beta primer mix, a second PCR proceeded for 7 to 11 cycles. TCRdb reprocessed the 5' RACE reads via MiXCR and lists one record per CDR3 protein. The sample lists some 1,800,000 distinct CDR3 sequences; 30% to 40% were seen once. Sequencing was done on a sample of blood. Receptors were obtained from a human donor in good health.

This clonotype was picked up a small number of times. The J gene is TRBJ2-5, the V gene TRBV24-1, with 9 bases matching TRBD2. The CDR3 length is 17 residues. Germline V gene sequence: CDR1 KGHDR, CDR2 SFDVKD. With V trimmed by 1 base and J by 0 bases, 5 bases remained unmatched. CDR3 residues: CATSDFAPSGDQETQYF. The CDR3 region has the DNA TGTGCCACCAGTGATTTTGCGCCTAGCGGGGACCAAGAGACCCAGTACTTC.

The chain employs TRBV5-1 and TRBJ2-4; D is possibly TRBD1 or TRBD2 (6 bases each). Looked up from germline, CDR1 is SGHRS and CDR2 is YFSETQ. The CDR3 is 16 residues long. V was trimmed by 4 bases and J by 8 bases, leaving 22 bases between them. CDR3 protein: CASSLGGRGPGDIQYF. In DNA form, the CDR3 reads TGCGCCAGCAGCCTAGGGGGTCGTGGGCCGGGGGACATTCAGTACTTC. Filled out from reference TRBV5-1 and TRBJ2-4, the complete variable domain reads KAGVTQTPRYLIKTRGQQVTLSCSPISGHRSVSWYQQTPGQGLQFLFEYFSETQRNKGNFPGRFSGRQFSNSRSEMNVSTLELGDSALYLCASSLGGRGPGDIQYFGAGTRLSVL.